The rows below give T cell receptor beta chains drawn from one sample of a study of blood T cell repertoires in COVID-19. Some clones are missing from TCRdb's copy, which holds only in-frame ones; the method was immunoSEQ multiplex PCR. Of 540,000 or so clones in the sample, 85% to 90% were seen once. The sequenced sample consisted of peripheral blood. The receptors shown here come from a woman aged 45 to 65 with COVID-19, enrolled during active disease. CDR3s include the opening cysteine and the closing phenylalanine or tryptophan. Each record gives: V gene, J gene, CDR3 protein.

V gene: TRBV29-1
J gene: TRBJ1-1
CDR3 protein: CSVRRGDRGLNSEAFF

V gene: TRBV19
J gene: TRBJ1-4
CDR3 protein: CASSSTPGMGINEKLFF

V gene: TRBV5-5
J gene: TRBJ2-7
CDR3 protein: CASRRGTGDSYEQYF

V gene: TRBV5-1
J gene: TRBJ2-3
CDR3 protein: CASSLEARGRADTQYF

V gene: TRBV24-1
J gene: TRBJ1-2
CDR3 protein: CATSDPGGSYGYTF

V gene: TRBV6-5
J gene: TRBJ2-3
CDR3 protein: CASSRGSSGGDTQYF

V gene: TRBV12-5
J gene: TRBJ2-3
CDR3 protein: CASGLVTAQRGPATDTQYF

V gene: TRBV11-1
J gene: TRBJ2-7
CDR3 protein: CASSFETSGVYEQYF

V gene: TRBV6-6
J gene: TRBJ1-1
CDR3 protein: CASIPGNPADTEAFF

V gene: TRBV3-1/TRBV3-2
J gene: TRBJ2-2
CDR3 protein: CASSLGTSGTGELFF

V gene: TRBV5-6
J gene: TRBJ1-1
CDR3 protein: CASSSLTGGGTEAFF

V gene: TRBV27
J gene: TRBJ2-1
CDR3 protein: CASSLFGVGQGPYNEQFF

V gene: TRBV7-3
J gene: TRBJ1-1
CDR3 protein: CASSPTGTNTEAFF

V gene: TRBV9
J gene: TRBJ2-7
CDR3 protein: CASSAPVTYYEQYF

V gene: TRBV3-1/TRBV3-2
J gene: TRBJ1-1
CDR3 protein: CASSPVGGSAFF

V gene: TRBV7-6
J gene: TRBJ2-1
CDR3 protein: CASSSGGGRASYNEQFF

V gene: TRBV10-3
J gene: TRBJ2-2
CDR3 protein: CAISRGQGNTGELFF

V gene: TRBV27
J gene: TRBJ1-5
CDR3 protein: CASSSGTLSNQPQHF

V gene: TRBV4-2
J gene: TRBJ2-3
CDR3 protein: CASSQGEAGNTDTQYF

V gene: TRBV28
J gene: TRBJ1-1
CDR3 protein: CASKASNTEAFF

V gene: TRBV6-5
J gene: TRBJ2-5
CDR3 protein: CASIVEQGWETQYF

V gene: TRBV12-5
J gene: TRBJ2-5
CDR3 protein: CASGFWVAGRETQYF

V gene: TRBV5-1
J gene: TRBJ2-4
CDR3 protein: CASSLAEGQAKYF

V gene: TRBV5-6
J gene: TRBJ2-7
CDR3 protein: CASSPGDSRYEQYF

V gene: TRBV7-7
J gene: TRBJ2-1
CDR3 protein: CASSSLAGAGNEQFF

V gene: TRBV7-6
J gene: TRBJ2-5
CDR3 protein: CASSLLAGEETQYF

V gene: TRBV7-8
J gene: TRBJ2-2
CDR3 protein: CASSLATGGFTGELFF

V gene: TRBV5-1
J gene: TRBJ2-3
CDR3 protein: CASTTEGTADTQYF

V gene: TRBV25-1
J gene: TRBJ1-4
CDR3 protein: CASSEMGTGVEKLFF

V gene: TRBV29-1
J gene: TRBJ2-7
CDR3 protein: CSVEERGYEQYF

V gene: TRBV7-2
J gene: TRBJ2-3
CDR3 protein: CASSWGTSGTSTDTQYF

V gene: TRBV6-5
J gene: TRBJ1-2
CDR3 protein: CASSASRDYGYTF

V gene: TRBV30
J gene: TRBJ2-7
CDR3 protein: CAWSSGPWGREQYF

V gene: TRBV18
J gene: TRBJ2-1
CDR3 protein: CASSPLPGLAGSHNEQFF

V gene: TRBV19
J gene: TRBJ2-7
CDR3 protein: CASMKTGSSYEQYF

V gene: TRBV30
J gene: TRBJ1-5
CDR3 protein: CAWSGIGGSSNQPQHF

V gene: TRBV3-1/TRBV3-2
J gene: TRBJ1-2
CDR3 protein: CASSQDRQNGGYTF

V gene: TRBV2
J gene: TRBJ1-1
CDR3 protein: CASSGTGHHMNTEAFF

V gene: TRBV6-5
J gene: TRBJ1-5
CDR3 protein: CASSPDRGQPQHF

V gene: TRBV19
J gene: TRBJ1-3
CDR3 protein: CASSILSSGNTIYF

V gene: TRBV24-1
J gene: TRBJ1-5
CDR3 protein: CATEGSSNQPQHF

V gene: TRBV6-1
J gene: TRBJ2-7
CDR3 protein: CASSEVWWIAGGPPPYEQYF

V gene: TRBV27
J gene: TRBJ2-1
CDR3 protein: CASSLSQGAEEQFF

V gene: TRBV6-2/TRBV6-3
J gene: TRBJ1-4
CDR3 protein: CASSRQGAREKLFF

V gene: TRBV6-2/TRBV6-3
J gene: TRBJ2-1
CDR3 protein: CASSYPPGLAGTYNEQFF

V gene: TRBV5-4
J gene: TRBJ2-1
CDR3 protein: CASSSSRGNEQFF

V gene: TRBV2
J gene: TRBJ1-2
CDR3 protein: CASSGLDREAYGYTF

V gene: TRBV6-6
J gene: TRBJ1-6
CDR3 protein: CASSPPGQSYNSPLHF

V gene: TRBV12-5
J gene: TRBJ2-5
CDR3 protein: CASGLVQGVQETQYF

V gene: TRBV29-1
J gene: TRBJ2-7
CDR3 protein: CSVDLGQGSYEQYF